One TCR beta chain is described in this entry. What it binds is unknown. Combined were second doses at about 4 or about 12 weeks. The data derive from a study of T cell responses to AZD1222 COVID-19 vaccine. Points from the study as a whole: Spike-specific TCR breadth and depth went up after people got two AZD1222 doses. There were mostly white British donors and more females than males, and clonal diversity was possibly underestimated.

This CDR3 spans 15 amino acids. Between the trimmed V and J ends, which lost 1 base and 1 base, there was a span of 10 bases. CDR1 MGHRA and CDR2 YSYEKL come from the germline V gene. Clones were read by immunoSEQ multiplex PCR, and TCRdb kept only the in-frame ones, dropping some. The table includes under 170,000 clones, 92% detected once. The receptor's source is an adult who received the AZD1222 COVID-19 vaccine. This chain joins TRBV4-1 and TRBJ2-5; no definite D call. The sequencing used peripheral blood, collected 28 days after the second AZD1222 dose. CDR3 sequence reads: CASSQGPHTQETQYF. In nucleotides, the CDR3 is TGCGCCAGCAGCCAAGGGCCACACACCCAAGAGACCCAGTACTTC.